The present entry profiles one T cell receptor beta chain with its context. Trimming cost V 1 base and J 9 bases, with 16 bases left between them. The CDR3 spans 15 residues. Germline CDR1 and CDR2: LGHNA and YSLEER. Authors' analysis steps: Reference gene primer amplification gave nucleated cell count estimates. This table comes from immunoSEQ multiplex PCR, and its TCRdb copy is limited to in-frame clones, with some not included. For V, J and clone size, that table is used; D and trimming come from the DNA. The sample lists around 700,000 clones, 80% to 90% occurring once. This specimen comes from a study of blood T cell repertoires in COVID-19. Whole-study context: Samples came from the United States, Italy and Spain, spanning acute and convalescent COVID-19. PBMCs, B-cell-depleted T cells, or T cells were the source of the cDNA or gDNA that made up the material.

This chain connects TRBV4-3 to TRBJ2-1; the D is unclear. This receptor was taken from a young woman with acute or convalescent COVID-19. Sequenced sample: peripheral blood. This CDR3 reads CASSQASISNTEQFF. CDR3 coding DNA: TGCGCCAGCAGCCAAGCCTCAATCTCCAACACTGAGCAGTTCTTC.